The source of this T cell receptor (beta chain) is a study of technical replicates of blood from a handful of donors. Germline V CDR1 and CDR2: DFQATT, SNEGSKA (reference sequence). The CDR3 sequence is 11 residues long. Trimming removed 5 bases from V and 5 bases from J, with 10 bases in between. The sample holds one count of this clone. The repertoire was sequenced with immunoSEQ multiplex PCR; TCRdb's copy has only in-frame clones and lacks some. The sample contains about 12,000 clones, roughly 80% of which appear only once. This chain connects TRBV20-1 to TRBJ2-7; D may be TRBD1 (6 bases). The sequenced material came from PBMCs. This clonotype was sampled from a human donor in good health. In DNA, the CDR3 is TGCAGTGCTCTTCAGGGGAACGAGCAGTACTTC. This sequence encodes CSALQGNEQYF.